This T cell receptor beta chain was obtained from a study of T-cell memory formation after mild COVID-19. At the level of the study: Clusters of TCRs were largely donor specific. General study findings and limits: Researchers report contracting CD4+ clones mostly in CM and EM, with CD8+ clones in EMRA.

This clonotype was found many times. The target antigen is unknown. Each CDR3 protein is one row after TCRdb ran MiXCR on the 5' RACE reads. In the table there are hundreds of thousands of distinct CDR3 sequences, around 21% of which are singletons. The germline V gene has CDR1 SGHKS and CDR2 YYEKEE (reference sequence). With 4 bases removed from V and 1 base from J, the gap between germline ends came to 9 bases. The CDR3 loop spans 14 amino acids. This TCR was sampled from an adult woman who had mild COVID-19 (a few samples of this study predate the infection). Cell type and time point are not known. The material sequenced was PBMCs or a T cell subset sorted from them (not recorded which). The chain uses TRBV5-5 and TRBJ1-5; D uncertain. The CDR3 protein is CASSLDLSNQPQHF. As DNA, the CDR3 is TGTGCCAGCAGCCTGGACTTAAGCAATCAGCCCCAGCATTTT.